These T cell receptor beta chains were read from a single sample in a study of T cells after posttransplantation cyclophosphamide. Sequencing was performed with immunoSEQ multiplex PCR; in TCRdb, only in-frame clones are kept and a portion is missing. The sample lists approximately 31,000 clones, none appearing once, the ten largest making up about 4.3%. What was sequenced was PBMCs. These receptors were obtained from a woman in her thirties in good health and a related stem cell transplant donor. CDR3s include the opening cysteine and the closing phenylalanine or tryptophan.

J: TRBJ1-1; length: 19; V: TRBV9; CDR3: CASSVVPIRDRGAGTEAFF
J: TRBJ1-5; length: 19; V: TRBV4-1; CDR3: CASSQVALGPISTNQPQHF
J: TRBJ1-2; length: 13; V: TRBV29-1; CDR3: CSVIREQGAGYTF
J: TRBJ1-2; length: 14; V: TRBV7-6; CDR3: CASSRAQGTYGYTF
J: TRBJ1-5; length: 16; V: TRBV24-1; CDR3: CATSEGRQGKFQPQHF
J: TRBJ1-2; length: 13; V: TRBV29-1; CDR3: CSVEEGDIYGYTF
J: TRBJ2-3; length: 14; V: TRBV11-3; CDR3: CASSYHRGADTQYF
J: TRBJ2-5; length: 15; V: TRBV5-1; CDR3: CASSLALGTGETQYF
J: TRBJ2-3; length: 18; V: TRBV24-1; CDR3: CATSDGLALNPSTDTQYF
J: TRBJ2-5; length: 15; V: TRBV6-1; CDR3: CASSEASGGQETQYF
J: TRBJ1-1; length: 13; V: TRBV10-1; CDR3: CASCNSDDTEAFF
J: TRBJ2-7; length: 13; V: TRBV18; CDR3: CASSPVVADEQYF
J: TRBJ1-6; length: 14; V: TRBV4-1; CDR3: CASSWDRGSSPLHF